One T cell receptor beta chain is described in this entry. Antigen: not known. The data were taken from a study of early T cells in non-severe SARS-CoV-2 infection. About the research overall: Unpaired chains resulted from sequencing bulk RNA of unsorted whole blood.

Individually, cDNA molecules had unique molecular identifiers attached to them. Using its own MiXCR run on the 5' RACE reads, TCRdb lists one record per CDR3 protein. The data hold about 67,000 distinct CDR3 sequences, with roughly 11% observed a single time. Study-wide findings and caveats: Private and CD4 specificities were missed by VDJdb matching, skewed to anti-spike CD8.

The receptor comes from an adult who was a healthcare worker with PCR-confirmed SARS-CoV-2 infection or an uninfected control (not recorded which). Sequencing was carried out using whole blood.

CDR3 nucleotides: TGTGCCAGCAGCCCCAGGACTAGCGGGGGCCTTAGCACAGATACGCAGTATTTT. Encoded protein: CASSPRTSGGLSTDTQYF. The V gene is TRBV14, the J gene TRBJ2-3; 13 positions match TRBD2. Germline CDR1 is SGHDN and CDR2 is FVKESK. V shed 4 bases, J shed 0 bases, and the junction held 7 bases outside the gene matches. The CDR3 consists of 18 residues.